These T cell receptor beta chains were read from a single sample in a study of blood T cell repertoires in COVID-19. Using immunoSEQ multiplex PCR, the repertoire was profiled, and TCRdb retains in-frame clones only, with some absent. The table has 240,000 or so clones, just under 85% seen once. Source material: peripheral blood. All receptors come from a woman of 80 years or more with acute or convalescent COVID-19. Each CDR3 is given with its conserved first and last residue. A D gene is named only where the DNA matches it firmly. Rows may omit the clone size; those that give it use once, few, many or a size class.

v_gene: TRBV5-1; d_gene: -; abundance: -; j_gene: TRBJ1-2; CDR3nt: TGCGCCAGCAGCTTTCAGCCCGCAGGGGAGTATGGCTACACCTTC; CDR3aa: CASSFQPAGEYGYTF
v_gene: TRBV4-2; d_gene: TRBD1; abundance: few; j_gene: TRBJ1-2; CDR3nt: TGTGCCAGCACGAGGGACAGGGTAGCTAACTATGGCTACACCTTC; CDR3aa: CASTRDRVANYGYTF
v_gene: TRBV7-6; d_gene: -; abundance: -; j_gene: TRBJ2-1; CDR3nt: TGTGCCAGCAGCTTAAATGGGGGGGAGCAGTTCTTC; CDR3aa: CASSLNGGEQFF
v_gene: TRBV5-1; d_gene: -; abundance: -; j_gene: TRBJ1-1; CDR3nt: TGCGCCAGCAGCTTGGCAGACAGGAACACTGAAGCTTTCTTT; CDR3aa: CASSLADRNTEAFF
v_gene: TRBV5-1; d_gene: TRBD1; abundance: -; j_gene: TRBJ1-5; CDR3nt: TGCGCCAGCAGCTGGGGACAGGGTGAAGGTCAGCCCCAGCATTTT; CDR3aa: CASSWGQGEGQPQHF
v_gene: TRBV6-5; d_gene: -; abundance: once; j_gene: TRBJ2-7; CDR3nt: TGTGCCAGCAGTTACTCGTTTCGCAGGGGAACCTACGAGCAGTACTTC; CDR3aa: CASSYSFRRGTYEQYF
v_gene: TRBV4-3; d_gene: -; abundance: -; j_gene: TRBJ1-6; CDR3nt: TGCGCCAGCAGCCAAGTGCCGGGTTCCTATAATTCACCCCTCCACTTT; CDR3aa: CASSQVPGSYNSPLHF
v_gene: TRBV7-2; d_gene: -; abundance: -; j_gene: TRBJ2-1; CDR3nt: TGTGCCAGCAGCTTGAGTAGAAACAATGAGCAGTTCTTC; CDR3aa: CASSLSRNNEQFF
v_gene: TRBV5-1; d_gene: -; abundance: -; j_gene: TRBJ1-6; CDR3nt: TGCGCCAGCAGCTTGGCCGGGGGGAATTCACCCCTCCACTTT; CDR3aa: CASSLAGGNSPLHF
v_gene: TRBV7-2; d_gene: -; abundance: -; j_gene: TRBJ2-7; CDR3nt: TGTGCCAGCAGCTCCACCGGGACACAGTCCTACGAGCAGTACTTC; CDR3aa: CASSSTGTQSYEQYF
v_gene: TRBV3-1/TRBV3-2; d_gene: -; abundance: -; j_gene: TRBJ2-7; CDR3nt: TGTGCCAGCAGCCAAAACAGGTTTAACGAGCAGTACTTC; CDR3aa: CASSQNRFNEQYF
v_gene: TRBV5-1; d_gene: TRBD2; abundance: -; j_gene: TRBJ2-2; CDR3nt: TGCGCCAGCAGCCTTGGGACTAGCGGGAGGACCGGGGAGCTGTTTTTT; CDR3aa: CASSLGTSGRTGELFF
v_gene: TRBV15; d_gene: TRBD1; abundance: few; j_gene: TRBJ1-1; CDR3nt: TGTGCCACCAGCAGAGATGGGGACAGGGTGAACACTGAAGCTTTCTTT; CDR3aa: CATSRDGDRVNTEAFF
v_gene: TRBV6-1; d_gene: -; abundance: -; j_gene: TRBJ2-7; CDR3nt: TGTGCCAGCAGTGAAGCCTCAGGGTCCCTACTCTACGAGCAGTACTTC; CDR3aa: CASSEASGSLLYEQYF
v_gene: TRBV5-8; d_gene: -; abundance: -; j_gene: TRBJ1-5; CDR3nt: TGTGCCAGCAGCTTGATTTTGACAACCTATAGCAATCAGCCCCAGCATTTT; CDR3aa: CASSLILTTYSNQPQHF
v_gene: TRBV28; d_gene: -; abundance: -; j_gene: TRBJ1-2; CDR3nt: TGTGCCAGCAGTTTAATTGGGACGGCCGGGGGTGGCTACACCTTC; CDR3aa: CASSLIGTAGGGYTF
v_gene: TRBV5-5; d_gene: -; abundance: -; j_gene: TRBJ1-4; CDR3nt: TGTGCCAGCAGCTCAGCAGGGGCCTCTATAAGTAATGAAAAACTGTTTTTT; CDR3aa: CASSSAGASISNEKLFF
v_gene: TRBV5-1; d_gene: TRBD1; abundance: -; j_gene: TRBJ2-5; CDR3nt: TGCGCCAGCAGGGGGGACAGAACAGAGACCCAGTACTTC; CDR3aa: CASRGDRTETQYF
v_gene: TRBV7-2; d_gene: TRBD2; abundance: few; j_gene: TRBJ2-7; CDR3nt: TGTGCCAGCAACCCGACTAGCGGGTTTTACGAGCAGTACTTC; CDR3aa: CASNPTSGFYEQYF
v_gene: TRBV6-2/TRBV6-3; d_gene: -; abundance: -; j_gene: TRBJ1-1; CDR3nt: TGTGCCAGCAGTATACAGGGTTACACTGAAGCTTTCTTT; CDR3aa: CASSIQGYTEAFF
v_gene: TRBV2; d_gene: -; abundance: -; j_gene: TRBJ1-2; CDR3nt: TGTGCCAGCAGTGAACAGATTAACTATGGCTACACCTTC; CDR3aa: CASSEQINYGYTF
v_gene: TRBV7-6; d_gene: -; abundance: few; j_gene: TRBJ1-5; CDR3nt: TGTGCCAGCAGCTTAGCGTCGGGCAATCAGCCCCAGCATTTT; CDR3aa: CASSLASGNQPQHF
v_gene: TRBV7-6; d_gene: -; abundance: -; j_gene: TRBJ1-3; CDR3nt: TGTGCCAGCAGCTTAGCGACAGGAGACTCTGGAAACACCATATATTTT; CDR3aa: CASSLATGDSGNTIYF
v_gene: TRBV28; d_gene: TRBD2; abundance: -; j_gene: TRBJ2-1; CDR3nt: TGTGCCAGCAGTTTCAGCGGGAGGGCCTATAATGAGCAGTTCTTC; CDR3aa: CASSFSGRAYNEQFF
v_gene: TRBV7-9; d_gene: -; abundance: -; j_gene: TRBJ1-6; CDR3nt: TGTGCCAGCAGCCTTACAGGGACCTCACCCCTCCACTTT; CDR3aa: CASSLTGTSPLHF
v_gene: TRBV6-2/TRBV6-3; d_gene: -; abundance: -; j_gene: TRBJ1-5; CDR3nt: TGTGCCAGCAGTTACTCGGGGTTGAGGGCAATCAATCAGCCCCAGCATTTT; CDR3aa: CASSYSGLRAINQPQHF
v_gene: TRBV4-1; d_gene: -; abundance: -; j_gene: TRBJ1-3; CDR3nt: TGCGCCAGCAGCCATCCCCCCGTGAGGAGACCCCGGGGGGACACCATATATTTT; CDR3aa: CASSHPPVRRPRGDTIYF
v_gene: TRBV7-9; d_gene: -; abundance: -; j_gene: TRBJ1-3; CDR3nt: TGTGCCAGCAGCTTAGTAGGTCAGGCCTTGGACACCATATATTTT; CDR3aa: CASSLVGQALDTIYF
v_gene: TRBV5-1; d_gene: TRBD1; abundance: -; j_gene: TRBJ2-1; CDR3nt: TGCGCCAGCAGCTTGAGGACAGGGGGCTGGGATGAGCAGTTCTTC; CDR3aa: CASSLRTGGWDEQFF